The entry below gives a single TCR beta chain sequence along with its context. Its target is not known. In a multiplex PCR, 32 V and 13 J primers amplified TCR beta CDR3. TCRdb reprocessed the multiplex PCR reads with MiXCR, giving one entry per CDR3 protein. The sample lists some 3,500 distinct CDR3 sequences, about 50% seen once, with roughly 12% in the top ten. The source of the sample is a study of immune heterogeneity within non-small cell lung tumors. Bulk tumor genomic DNA (around 600 ng per sample) served as template. Biopsies that were spaced far apart were taken, several per primary tumor, during surgery. These patients got curative surgery after being newly diagnosed with untreated non-small cell lung cancer. The CDR3 length is 11 residues. Germline V gene sequence: CDR1 SQVTM, CDR2 ANQGSEA. V was cut by 8 bases and J by 7 bases, with 14 bases left in between. Study results and caveats: Alongside site-unique high-frequency clones, identical dominant CDR3 beta clonotypes recurred across tumor sites within a patient.

The chain is built from TRBV29-1 and TRBJ1-2; D is unclear. This receptor was identified in a man in his 60s with non-small cell lung cancer. Sequencing input: lung tumor tissue. The CDR3 here is CSFSTEGGYTF. The CDR3 DNA reads TGCAGCTTCTCAACCGAGGGTGGCTACACCTTC.